One and the same sample provided the 7 T cell receptor beta chains below, sequenced in a study of early T cells in non-severe SARS-CoV-2 infection. Each CDR3 protein is one row after TCRdb ran MiXCR on the 5' RACE reads. This sample has 50,000 to 70,000 distinct CDR3 sequences, with around 13% found just once. The sequencing input was whole blood. The receptors were gathered from an adult who was a healthcare worker with PCR-confirmed SARS-CoV-2 infection or an uninfected control (not recorded which).

This clonotype came up a few times. The V call is TRBV28, the J call TRBJ1-5, with TRBD1 matching 9 bases. V shed 5 bases, J shed 7 bases, and the junction held 12 bases outside the gene matches. Germline V gene data show CDR1 as MDHEN and CDR2 as SYDVKM. CDR3 size: 16 residues. This chain's CDR3 is CASSDTGGGIRQPQHF. CDR3 DNA sequence: TGTGCCAGCAGTGATACAGGGGGCGGAATCAGACAGCCCCAGCATTTT.

The chain is built from TRBV10-2 and TRBJ2-5; TRBD1 or TRBD2 may be the D gene (5 bases each). The CDR3 has 15 residues. Trimming left V 7 bases short and J 0 bases short, with 15 bases between. Germline CDR1 reads WSHSY; CDR2 reads SAAADI. Here the CDR3 reads CASMRGDTYQETQYF. The CDR3 DNA follows: TGCGCCAGCATGAGGGGTGACACGTACCAAGAGACCCAGTACTTC.

A few counts support this clonotype. The chain employs TRBV30 and TRBJ2-3; 10 positions agree with TRBD1. The V segment lost 3 bases and the J segment 7 bases; nucleotides outside the gene matches: 4. Germline V gives CDR1 GTSNPN, CDR2 SVGIG (reference sequence). The CDR3 has 13 amino acids. CDR3 in DNA: TGTGCCTGGAGAACGACAGGGGGCTATACGCAGTATTTT. Amino acids: CAWRTTGGYTQYF. The variable domain in full, with the rest retrieved from reference TRBV30 and TRBJ2-3, is SQTIHQWPATLVQPVGSPLSLECTVEGTSNPNLYWYRQAAGRGLQLLFYSVGIGQISSEVPQNLSASRPQDRQFILSSKKLLLSDSGFYLCAWRTTGGYTQYFGPGTRLTVL.

This clonotype has at least ten counts. V gene TRBV2 combines with J gene TRBJ2-2; TRBD1 matches at 9 bases. The CDR3 contains 15 residues. The V segment lost 6 bases and the J segment 3 bases; nucleotides outside the gene matches: 5. CDR1 and CDR2 (germline): SNHLY, FYNNEI. CDR3 in DNA: TGTGCCAGCAGATTCCGGGACAGGGACACCGGGGAGCTGTTTTTT. It specifies CASRFRDRDTGELFF.

This clonotype was seen only a few times. The V and J genes are TRBV5-1 and TRBJ2-5; possibly TRBD2 for D (5 bases). Per the germline V gene, CDR1 is SGHRS and CDR2 is YFSETQ. The CDR3 is 14 residues long. The V gene lost 0 bases and the J gene lost 7 bases, with 13 bases spanning the gap. The CDR3 sequence is CASSLAGSGWTQYF. In DNA form, the CDR3 reads TGCGCCAGCAGCTTGGCGGGGTCCGGATGGACCCAGTACTTC.

This clonotype was recorded at least ten times. A read error may account for a junction end that differs from germline. CDR3 sequence reads: CASSYPTSGGTSDEQYF. The CDR3 region has the DNA TGTGCCAGCAGTTACCCGACTAGCGGGGGGACCTCCGACGAGCAGTACTTC. This chain uses TRBV6-2 or TRBV6-3 with TRBJ2-7, with 13 bases aligning to TRBD2. Germline CDR1 is MNHEY and CDR2 is SVGEGT. This CDR3 has 17 amino acids.

The V call is TRBV10-2, the J call TRBJ1-1, with no clear D. Germline loops: CDR1 WSHSY, CDR2 SAAADI. V lost 6 bases and J 0 bases, leaving 5 bases between the germline ends. The CDR3 is 12 residues long. CDR3 protein: CASRTVNTEAFF. The CDR3 DNA follows: TGCGCCAGCAGGACGGTGAACACTGAAGCTTTCTTT.